The 9 T cell receptor beta chains below all came from one sample that was sequenced in a study of response to subunit inactivated influenza vaccine. TCRdb fed the RT-PCR reads into MiXCR, producing one record per CDR3 protein. This table has 150,000 to 200,000 distinct CDR3 sequences, approximately 11% appearing once. Specimen: non-naive T cells sorted from PBMCs, collected roughly 6 weeks after vaccination. These receptors all stem from a middle-aged man who received an inactivated influenza vaccine.

This clonotype was counted a few times. This chain links TRBV10-3 with TRBJ2-3; TRBD2 agrees at 11 bases. The CDR3 has 15 amino acids. Trimming at V came to 7 bases and at J to 4 bases, leaving 7 bases not matched to a gene. Germline values: CDR1 ENHRY, CDR2 SYGVKD. The CDR3 region is CAITRSGGAADTQYF. The CDR3 DNA follows: TGTGCCATCACTCGTAGCGGGGGGGCAGCAGATACGCAGTATTTT.

This sequence joins TRBV29-1 and TRBJ2-7; 15 nucleotides align to TRBD2. The ends lost 7 bases at V and 2 bases at J; junction bases unmatched: 12. The CDR3 length is 17 residues. The V gene's germline CDR1 is SQVTM and CDR2 ANQGSEA. The CDR3 DNA follows: TGCAGCGGAGCCGGGACTAGCGGGGGGAGGGGGACCTACGAGCAGTACTTC. This encodes CSGAGTSGGRGTYEQYF.

This clonotype was observed a handful of times. V and J are TRBV6-5 and TRBJ1-3, with D unresolved. Deletions cut 0 bases from V and 0 bases from J, with 3 bases between. The CDR3 is made up of 14 amino acids. The germline V gene encodes CDR1 MNHEY and CDR2 SVGAGI. The CDR3 bases are TGTGCCAGCAGTTACTCACTCTCTGGAAACACCATATATTTT. This sequence encodes CASSYSLSGNTIYF.

This clonotype was counted at least ten times. The V and J genes are TRBV7-2 and TRBJ2-3, with a weak D call TRBD1 (5 bases). CDR3 length: 15 amino acids. Looked up from germline, CDR1 is SGHTA and CDR2 is FQGNSA. Trimming removed 5 bases at V and 5 bases at J, with 17 bases between. CDR3 sequence: CASSPGYSRVDTQYF. CDR3 DNA sequence: TGTGCCAGCAGCCCAGGGTATAGCAGGGTAGATACGCAGTATTTT.

This chain connects TRBV7-9 to TRBJ1-4; D uncertain. CDR1 SEHNR and CDR2 FQNEAQ come from the germline V gene (reference sequence). The germline V and J ends were trimmed by 5 bases and 7 bases, with 11 bases remaining between them. The CDR3 length is 13 residues. The CDR3 DNA reads as TGTGCCAGCAGCCTAGACATAAGTGAAAAACTGTTTTTT. Protein product: CASSLDISEKLFF.

The chain combines TRBV12-3 or TRBV12-4 with TRBJ2-1; D might be TRBD2 (5 bases). The ends were cut back, 4 bases at V and 7 bases at J, with 5 bases in the middle. CDR3 length: 11 amino acids. The CDR3 coding sequence is TGTGCCAGCAGTTCGGGGAATGAGCAGTTCTTC. It translates to CASSSGNEQFF.

This chain joins TRBV4-3 and TRBJ1-4; perhaps TRBD1 as D (5 bases). V was clipped by 4 bases and J by 4 bases, with 13 bases between them. This CDR3 has 15 amino acids. The germline CDR1 and CDR2 sequences are LGHNA and YSLEER. The CDR3 is CASSRAGSGNEKLFF. DNA for the CDR3: TGCGCCAGCAGCCGAGCAGGGTCAGGTAATGAAAAACTGTTTTTT.

This clonotype was seen more than once but under ten times. The chain employs TRBV12-5 and TRBJ2-2, with TRBD1 as a possible D gene (5 bases). Trimming shortened V by 5 bases and J by 6 bases, and 10 bases separated the two germline ends. CDR1 and CDR2 (germline): LGHNT, FRNRAP. The CDR3 extends over 13 amino acids. CDR3 region: CASGRDSAGELFF. The CDR3 DNA reads TGTGCTAGTGGTCGCGACAGTGCCGGGGAGCTGTTTTTT.

This clonotype was observed a few times. The rearrangement joins TRBV7-2 to TRBJ2-4, with D perhaps TRBD1 (6 bases). Germline CDR1 and CDR2: SGHTA and FQGNSA. V dropped 4 bases and J dropped 5 bases, with 12 bases sitting between them. The CDR3 is made up of 14 amino acids. The CDR3 nucleotides read TGTGCCAGCAGCTCCCCCGGGACACAAAACATTCAGTACTTC. Amino acid sequence: CASSSPGTQNIQYF.